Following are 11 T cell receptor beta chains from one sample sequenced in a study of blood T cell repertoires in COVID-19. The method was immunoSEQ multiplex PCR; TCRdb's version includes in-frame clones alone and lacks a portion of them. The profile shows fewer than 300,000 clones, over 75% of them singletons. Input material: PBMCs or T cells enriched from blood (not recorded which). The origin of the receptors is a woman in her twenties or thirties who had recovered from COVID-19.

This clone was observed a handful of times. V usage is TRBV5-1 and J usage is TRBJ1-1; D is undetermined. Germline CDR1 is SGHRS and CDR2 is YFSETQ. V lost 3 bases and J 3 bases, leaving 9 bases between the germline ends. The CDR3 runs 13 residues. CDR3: CASSSNPDTEAFF. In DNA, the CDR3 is TGCGCCAGCAGCTCAAACCCGGACACTGAAGCTTTCTTT.

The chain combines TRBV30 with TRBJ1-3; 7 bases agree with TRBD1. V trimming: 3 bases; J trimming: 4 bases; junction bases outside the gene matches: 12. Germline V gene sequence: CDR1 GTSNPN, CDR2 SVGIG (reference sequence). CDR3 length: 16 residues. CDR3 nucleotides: TGTGCCTGGAGGGACCAACAGGGGATAACGGGAAACACCATATATTTT. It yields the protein CAWRDQQGITGNTIYF.

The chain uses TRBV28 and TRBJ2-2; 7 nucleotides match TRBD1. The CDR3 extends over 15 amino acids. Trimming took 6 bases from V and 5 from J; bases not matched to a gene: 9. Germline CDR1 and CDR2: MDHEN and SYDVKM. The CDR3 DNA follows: TGTGCCAGCAGCCTACGACAGGGCTGGACCGGGGAGCTGTTTTTT. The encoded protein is CASSLRQGWTGELFF.

CDR3 nucleotide sequence: TGCGCCAGCAGCCAAGACTTCTACAGGGGGAATTACGAGCAGTACTTC. The encoded protein is CASSQDFYRGNYEQYF. The rearrangement links TRBV4-3 to TRBJ2-7, with 8 nucleotides matching TRBD1. Germline CDR1 LGHNA, CDR2 YSLEER. The junction had 8 bases not matched to a gene; V was cut back by 0 bases and J by 4 bases. The CDR3 extends over 16 amino acids.

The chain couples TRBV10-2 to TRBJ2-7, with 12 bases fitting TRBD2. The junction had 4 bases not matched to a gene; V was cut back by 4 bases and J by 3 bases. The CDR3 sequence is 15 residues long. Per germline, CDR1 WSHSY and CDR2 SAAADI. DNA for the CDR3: TGCGCCAGCAGTGCCCCGACTAGCGGGAGCTACGAGCAGTACTTC. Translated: CASSAPTSGSYEQYF.

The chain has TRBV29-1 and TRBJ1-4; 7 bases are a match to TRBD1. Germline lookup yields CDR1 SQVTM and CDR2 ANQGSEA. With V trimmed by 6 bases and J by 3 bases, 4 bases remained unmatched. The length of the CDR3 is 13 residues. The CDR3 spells CSVQGNANEKLFF. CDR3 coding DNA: TGCAGCGTACAGGGGAACGCTAATGAAAAACTGTTTTTT.

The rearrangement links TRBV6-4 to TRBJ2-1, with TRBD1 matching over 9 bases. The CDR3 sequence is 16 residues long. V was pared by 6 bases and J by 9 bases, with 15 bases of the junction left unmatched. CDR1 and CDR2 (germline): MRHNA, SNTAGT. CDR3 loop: CASRTTGTGWYGEQFF. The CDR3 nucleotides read TGTGCCAGCAGAACCACCGGGACAGGGTGGTACGGTGAGCAGTTCTTC.

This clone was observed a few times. The CDR3 sequence: CASSSRGLNEQYF. The CDR3 region has the DNA TGTGCCAGCAGCTCCAGGGGGCTGAACGAGCAGTACTTC. This chain uses TRBV7-3 with TRBJ2-7, with 8 bases aligning to TRBD1. From germline, CDR1 is SGHTA and CDR2 FQGTGA. There are 13 residues in the CDR3. The V segment lost 4 bases and the J segment 5 bases; nucleotides outside the gene matches: 4.

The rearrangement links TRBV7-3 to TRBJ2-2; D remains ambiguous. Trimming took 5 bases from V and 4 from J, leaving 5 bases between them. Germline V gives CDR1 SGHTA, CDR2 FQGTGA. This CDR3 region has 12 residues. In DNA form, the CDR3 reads TGTGCCAGCAGCCCCGGCACCGGGGAGCTGTTTTTT. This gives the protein CASSPGTGELFF.

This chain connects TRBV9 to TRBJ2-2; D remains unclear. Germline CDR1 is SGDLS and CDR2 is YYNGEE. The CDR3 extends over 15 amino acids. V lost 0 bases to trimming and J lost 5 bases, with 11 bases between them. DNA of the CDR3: TGTGCCAGCAGCGTAGCTACCCTGCCAACCGGGGAGCTGTTTTTT. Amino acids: CASSVATLPTGELFF.

CDR3 loop: CASSFRPGQGEKLFF. As DNA, the CDR3 is TGCGCCAGCAGCTTTCGACCGGGACAGGGGGAAAAACTGTTTTTT. V gene TRBV5-1 combines with J gene TRBJ1-4, with 10 positions matching TRBD1. V was pared by 2 bases and J by 8 bases, with 6 bases of the junction left unmatched. Germline loops: CDR1 SGHRS, CDR2 YFSETQ. This CDR3 has 15 amino acids.